These 10 T cell receptor beta chains were all obtained from the same sample, sequenced in a study of cytomegalovirus exposure and HLA in healthy donors. Primers: 60 Vbeta forward and 13 Jbeta reverse. Profiled with immunoSEQ multiplex PCR; TCRdb holds only in-frame clones, not every one. The table shows tens of thousands of clones, with roughly 86% occurring only once. Sequenced input: PBMCs. The receptors were sampled from a young man in good health and CMV-seronegative.

The J gene is TRBJ2-2, the V gene TRBV2; D might be TRBD2 (5 bases). With 5 bases removed from V and 4 bases from J, the gap between germline ends came to 11 bases. The CDR3 is 14 residues long. The germline V gene has CDR1 SNHLY and CDR2 FYNNEI. Here the CDR3 DNA reads TGTGCCAGCAGTAGGACTTCACTCACCGGGGAGCTGTTTTTT. It translates to CASSRTSLTGELFF.

The chain couples TRBV6-1 to TRBJ2-1; no clear D. V gave up 4 bases and J gave up 0 bases, with 13 bases separating them. Germline CDR1 and CDR2: MNHNS and SASEGT. CDR3 length: 16 amino acids. The CDR3: CASSVEPYRSYNEQFF. The CDR3 DNA reads TGTGCCAGCAGTGTAGAACCCTATCGCTCCTACAATGAGCAGTTCTTC.

The genes are TRBV4-1 and TRBJ1-3, with 7 nucleotides matching TRBD1. V gave up 3 bases and J gave up 4 bases; unmatched junction bases: 12. Germline CDR1 and CDR2: MGHRA and YSYEKL. CDR3 length: 17 amino acids. This chain's CDR3 is CASSHHQGGASGNTIYF. CDR3 sequence (DNA): TGCGCCAGCAGCCACCACCAAGGGGGCGCATCCGGAAACACCATATATTTT.

This clone turned up a few times. The chain recombines TRBV5-1 with TRBJ2-7; 8 bases agree with TRBD1. There are 15 residues in the CDR3. Germline-derived CDR1 and CDR2 are SGHRS and YFSETQ. Trimming at V came to 2 bases and at J to 5 bases, leaving 9 bases not matched to a gene. CDR3 coding DNA: TGCGCCAGCAGCTTAACCCAGGGGGCCGGGAACGAGCAGTACTTC. It codes for CASSLTQGAGNEQYF. Using reference TRBV5-1 and TRBJ2-7 for the parts outside the CDR3, the full variable domain is KAGVTQTPRYLIKTRGQQVTLSCSPISGHRSVSWYQQTPGQGLQFLFEYFSETQRNKGNFPGRFSGRQFSNSRSEMNVSTLELGDSALYLCASSLTQGAGNEQYFGPGTRLTVT.

The chain carries TRBV7-9 and TRBJ1-1; D ambiguous. The germline gives CDR1 SEHNR, CDR2 FQNEAQ (reference sequence). Trimming removed 5 bases from V and 6 bases from J, with 7 bases in between. CDR3 length equals 11 residues. The DNA of the CDR3 is TGTGCCAGCAGCCCCGGGTCTGAAGCTTTCTTT. Its protein is CASSPGSEAFF. Drawing the rest from reference TRBV7-9 and TRBJ1-1, the complete variable domain is DTGVSQNPRHKITKRGQNVTFRCDPISEHNRLYWYRQTLGQGPEFLTYFQNEAQLEKSRLLSDRFSAERPKGSFSTLEIQRTEQGDSAMYLCASSPGSEAFFGQGTRLTVV.

The V and J genes are TRBV5-6 and TRBJ1-3; D gene ambiguous. The germline V gene has CDR1 SGHDT and CDR2 YYEEEE. The CDR3 contains 15 residues. Trimming removed 8 bases from V and 0 bases from J, with 15 bases in between. The CDR3 reads CASENLGPSGNTIYF. The CDR3 nucleotides are TGTGCCAGTGAAAATCTCGGTCCCTCTGGAAACACCATATATTTT.

The J gene is TRBJ1-2, the V gene TRBV27; 11 bases are a match to TRBD1. The germline V gene encodes CDR1 MNHEY and CDR2 SMNVEV (reference sequence). This CDR3 has 14 amino acids. Trimming removed 5 bases from V and 5 bases from J; junction bases left unmatched: 4. The CDR3 DNA sequence: TGTGCCAGCAGTAAGGACAGGGGGCAGTATGGCTACACCTTC. This translates into CASSKDRGQYGYTF.

Of note for this clone: The junction departs from the called germline gene at one end, perhaps through a read error. This sequence joins TRBV7-9 and TRBJ1-1, with D tentatively TRBD1 (5 bases). CDR1 and CDR2 from the germline V gene are SEHNR and FQNEAQ (reference sequence). The CDR3 has 18 residues. The CDR3 DNA follows: TGTTCCAGCAGCTTAAGGCGGGGGGACGGGGTCGCGAACACTGAAGCTTTCTTT. This translates into CSSSLRRGDGVANTEAFF.

The chain employs TRBV6-5 and TRBJ2-7; perhaps TRBD2 as D (5 bases). The germline V gene encodes CDR1 MNHEY and CDR2 SVGAGI. Trimming left V 6 bases short and J 7 bases short, with 16 bases between. The length of the CDR3 is 13 residues. In nucleotides, the CDR3 is TGTGCCAGCAGGAACCCCGGGGTGGGGGAGCAGTACTTC. This gives the protein CASRNPGVGEQYF.

This clone appeared a single time. This chain uses TRBV6-4 with TRBJ2-1; D is undetermined. The CDR3 totals 14 residues. CDR1 and CDR2 from the germline V gene are MRHNA and SNTAGT. V lost 6 bases and J 3 bases, leaving 12 bases between the germline ends. CDR3 in DNA: TGTGCCAGCAGCCTCTCCGGAGTCTACAATGAGCAGTTCTTC. It codes for CASSLSGVYNEQFF.